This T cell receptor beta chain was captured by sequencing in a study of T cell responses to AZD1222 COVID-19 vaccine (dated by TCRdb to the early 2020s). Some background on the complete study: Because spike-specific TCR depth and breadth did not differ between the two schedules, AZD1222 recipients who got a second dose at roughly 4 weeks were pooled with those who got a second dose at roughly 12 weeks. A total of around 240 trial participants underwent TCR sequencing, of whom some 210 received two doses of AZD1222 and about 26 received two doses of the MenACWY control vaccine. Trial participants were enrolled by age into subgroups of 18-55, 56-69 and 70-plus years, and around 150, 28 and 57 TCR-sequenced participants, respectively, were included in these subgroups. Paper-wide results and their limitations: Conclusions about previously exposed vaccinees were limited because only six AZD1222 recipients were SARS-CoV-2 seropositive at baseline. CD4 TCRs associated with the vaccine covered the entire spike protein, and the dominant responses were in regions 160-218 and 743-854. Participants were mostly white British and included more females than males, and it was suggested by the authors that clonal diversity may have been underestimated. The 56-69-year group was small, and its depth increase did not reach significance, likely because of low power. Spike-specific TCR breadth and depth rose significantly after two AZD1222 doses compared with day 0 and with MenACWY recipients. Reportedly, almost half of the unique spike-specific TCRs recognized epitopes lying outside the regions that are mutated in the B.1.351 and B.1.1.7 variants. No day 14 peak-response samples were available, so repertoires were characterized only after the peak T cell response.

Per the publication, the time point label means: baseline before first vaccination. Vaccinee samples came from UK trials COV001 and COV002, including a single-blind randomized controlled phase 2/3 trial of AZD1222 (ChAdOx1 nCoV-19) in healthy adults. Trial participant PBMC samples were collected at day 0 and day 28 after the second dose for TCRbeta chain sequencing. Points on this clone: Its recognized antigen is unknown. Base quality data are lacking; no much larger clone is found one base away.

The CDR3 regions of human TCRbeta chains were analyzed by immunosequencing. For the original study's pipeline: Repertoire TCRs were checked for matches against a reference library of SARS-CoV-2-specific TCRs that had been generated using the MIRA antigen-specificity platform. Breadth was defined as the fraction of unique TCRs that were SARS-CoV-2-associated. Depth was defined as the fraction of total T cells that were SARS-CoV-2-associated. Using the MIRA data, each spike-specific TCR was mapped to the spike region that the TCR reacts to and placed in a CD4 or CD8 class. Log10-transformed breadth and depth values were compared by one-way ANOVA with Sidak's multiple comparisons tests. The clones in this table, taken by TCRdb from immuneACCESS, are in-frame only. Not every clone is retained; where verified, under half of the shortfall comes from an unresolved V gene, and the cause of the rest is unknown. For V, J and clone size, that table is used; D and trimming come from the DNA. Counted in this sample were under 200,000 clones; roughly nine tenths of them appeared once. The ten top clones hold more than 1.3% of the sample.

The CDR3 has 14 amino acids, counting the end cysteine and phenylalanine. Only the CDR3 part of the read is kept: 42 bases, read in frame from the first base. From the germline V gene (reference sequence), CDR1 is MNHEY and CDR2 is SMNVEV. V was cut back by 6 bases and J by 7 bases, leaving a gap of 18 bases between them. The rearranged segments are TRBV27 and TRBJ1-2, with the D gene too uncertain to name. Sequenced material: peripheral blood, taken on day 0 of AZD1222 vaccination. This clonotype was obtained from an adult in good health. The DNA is TGTGCCAGCAGCTACGGTAGGGCGCTTGGTGGCTACACCTTC. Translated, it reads CASSYGRALGGYTF.